This T cell receptor (beta chain) was recorded in a study of shared clonotypes between healthy human individuals. Study observations and caveats: Clonotypes which were not shared had lower generation probabilities than clonotypes that all four donors shared. When naive CD4 clonotypes were compared across a few donors, around 5% were shared.

Germline-derived CDR1 and CDR2 are SGHDT and YYEEEE. J gave up 0 bases and V 0 bases, and 3 bases lay outside the gene matches. The CDR3 consists of 16 residues. Genomic DNA (from each subset) was split evenly across several immunoSEQ plates. In the authors' workflow: Junction-only sequences without quality scores came from ImmunoSEQ, so filtering differed. Sequencing used immunoSEQ multiplex PCR; TCRdb keeps in-frame clones, though not all of them. Clone size and V and J calls were adopted from that table, with D and trimming inferred from the DNA. The data show over a million clones, approximately 72% seen once. About this clone: Its antigen is not known.

This TCR was sampled from a young man in good health. The J gene is TRBJ2-3, the V gene TRBV5-6, with 8 positions matching TRBD1. The sample taken for sequencing was memory CD4+ T cells sorted from blood. The subset: CD45RA-negative fraction. In nucleotides, the CDR3 is TGTGCCAGCAGCTTGGTGGGGACAGGTAGCACAGATACGCAGTATTTT. This sequence encodes CASSLVGTGSTDTQYF.